This T cell receptor (beta chain) is drawn from a study of blood T cell repertoires in COVID-19. Across the whole study: Some COVID-19 samples were acute and others convalescent; all came from the United States, Italy and Spain. Sample material is recorded as cDNA or gDNA derived from T cells, B-cell-depleted T cells, or PBMCs.

Trimming pared 0 bases from V and 3 bases from J, leaving 15 bases between. CDR1 is SGHNT, CDR2 YENEEA, per germline. The CDR3 runs 16 residues. In the original workflow: It was from reference gene primer amplification that nucleated cell counts were estimated. Only in-frame clones appear in the TCRdb table, and some are missing; sequencing was by immunoSEQ multiplex PCR. D and trimming were read from the DNA, whereas the V and J calls and clone size are those reported in that table. The sample lists tens of thousands of clones; about 86% were seen once. The material sequenced was peripheral blood. This clonotype was obtained from an older man with acute or convalescent COVID-19. This sequence joins TRBV11-3 and TRBJ2-7, with D perhaps TRBD1 (7 bases). The CDR3 sequence is CASSLEGGRGVYEQYF. For the CDR3, the DNA is TGTGCCAGCAGCTTAGAGGGTGGCAGGGGGGTCTACGAGCAGTACTTC.